The clone carrying this T cell receptor (beta chain) was seen a handful of times. Other DNA sequences within the sample encode an identical CDR3. Looked up from germline, CDR1 is SGHRS and CDR2 is YFSETQ. Trimming cost V 4 bases and J 0 bases, with 3 bases left between them. The CDR3 covers 12 residues. This sample was taken from a study of blood T cell repertoires in COVID-19. Original methodology: For nucleated cells, counts were estimated from reference gene primer amplification. Assay: immunoSEQ multiplex PCR; the TCRdb copy retains only in-frame clones and omits some. The V and J calls and clone size were taken over from that table, and D and trimming were inferred from the DNA. This sample has about 280,000 clones, with about four fifths found just once.

The chain combines TRBV5-1 with TRBJ2-3; D not certain. Sequenced sample: PBMCs or T cells enriched from blood (not recorded which). The receptor was derived from a man aged 40-49 years who had been exposed to COVID-19. The CDR3 region has the DNA TGCGCCAGCAGCCCTAGCACAGATACGCAGTATTTT. Its translation: CASSPSTDTQYF. Variable domain in full (rest from reference TRBV5-1 and TRBJ2-3): KAGVTQTPRYLIKTRGQQVTLSCSPISGHRSVSWYQQTPGQGLQFLFEYFSETQRNKGNFPGRFSGRQFSNSRSEMNVSTLELGDSALYLCASSPSTDTQYFGPGTRLTVL.